This entry is about one T cell receptor beta chain. This specimen comes from a study of identical twins. Each CDR3 protein is one row after TCRdb ran MiXCR on the 5' RACE reads. The sample shows roughly 1,500,000 distinct CDR3 sequences, around 29% of them seen only once. Between the trimmed V and J ends, which lost 5 bases and 5 bases, there was a span of 19 bases. The CDR3 covers 14 residues. Germline-derived CDR1 and CDR2 are DFQATT and SNEGSKA (reference sequence). Everyone who donated was a healthy Caucasian. The chain carries TRBV20-1 and TRBJ2-7, with D perhaps matching TRBD1 or TRBD2 (6 bases each). Sequenced: cord blood. The sequence derives from a newborn girl in good health. CDR3 nucleotides: TGCAGTGCTCCCCATGCGACAGGAGGGGACGAGCAGTACTTC. Its translation is CSAPHATGGDEQYF.